Sequencing of this T cell receptor (beta chain) was carried out in a study of glioma-infiltrating T cells. Using RNA template, CDR3s of TCR alpha and beta were amplified with iRepertoire arm-PCR. Input was about 95-400 ng of tissue mRNA or PBMC total RNA. MiXCR was run by TCRdb on the multiplex PCR reads, yielding one entry per CDR3 protein. The table has roughly 200,000 distinct CDR3 sequences, more than 35% seen once; the top ten hold roughly 5.5%. Broader study findings: Very few CDR3 sequences were shared between tissue and blood. Tissue-blood divergence was below expectation in non-neoplastic patients, above in gliomas.

As regards this clonotype: Its antigen is undetermined. Just one base apart from a much larger clone, this may be a read error.

The sample comprised glioma tissue, nonneoplastic brain tissue, or PBMCs (not recorded which). This clonotype was obtained from a human donor with low-grade glioma or glioblastoma, undergoing nonglioma brain surgery, or in good health (not recorded which).

The CDR3: CSADRDRGLISNEQFF. In DNA form, the CDR3 reads TGCAGTGCCGATCGGGACAGGGGGTTGATTTCGAATGAGCAGTTCTTC. The chain recombines TRBV20-1 with TRBJ2-1; 11 nucleotides match TRBD1. The CDR3 is made up of 16 amino acids. The germline gives CDR1 DFQATT, CDR2 SNEGSKA (reference sequence). Germline trimming cut 6 bases from V and 7 bases from J; bases unmatched to any gene: 14.